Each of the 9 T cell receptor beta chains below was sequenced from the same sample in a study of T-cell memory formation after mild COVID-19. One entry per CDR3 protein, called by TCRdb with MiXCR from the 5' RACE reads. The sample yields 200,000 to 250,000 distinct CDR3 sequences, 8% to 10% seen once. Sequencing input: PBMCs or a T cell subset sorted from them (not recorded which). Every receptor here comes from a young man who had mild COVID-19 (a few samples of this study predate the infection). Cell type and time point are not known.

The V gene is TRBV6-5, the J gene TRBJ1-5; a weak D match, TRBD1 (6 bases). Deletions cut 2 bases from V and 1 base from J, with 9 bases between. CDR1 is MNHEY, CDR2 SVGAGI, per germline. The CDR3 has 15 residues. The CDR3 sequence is CASSYRQGSNQPQHF. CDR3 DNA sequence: TGTGCCAGCAGTTACCGTCAGGGGAGCAATCAGCCCCAGCATTTT.

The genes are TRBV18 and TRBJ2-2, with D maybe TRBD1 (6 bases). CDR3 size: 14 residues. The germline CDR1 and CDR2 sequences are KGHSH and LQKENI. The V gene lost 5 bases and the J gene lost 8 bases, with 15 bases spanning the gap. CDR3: CASSRTAVPGELFF. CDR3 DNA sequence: TGTGCCAGCTCAAGGACAGCCGTCCCGGGGGAGCTGTTTTTT.

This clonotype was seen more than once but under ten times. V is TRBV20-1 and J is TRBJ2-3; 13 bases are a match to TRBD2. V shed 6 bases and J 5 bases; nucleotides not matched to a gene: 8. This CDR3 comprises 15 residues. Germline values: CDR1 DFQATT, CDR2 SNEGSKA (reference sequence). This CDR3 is CSAWTSGGIRDTQYF. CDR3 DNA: TGCAGTGCGTGGACTAGCGGGGGAATACGAGATACGCAGTATTTT.

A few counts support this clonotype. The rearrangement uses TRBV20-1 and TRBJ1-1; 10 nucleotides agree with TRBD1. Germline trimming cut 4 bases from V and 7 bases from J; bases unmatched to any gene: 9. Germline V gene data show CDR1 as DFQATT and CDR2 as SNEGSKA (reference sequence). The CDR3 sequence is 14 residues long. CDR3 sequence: CSAKRDRGRSEAFF. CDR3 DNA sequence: TGCAGTGCTAAGAGGGACAGGGGAAGAAGTGAAGCTTTCTTT.

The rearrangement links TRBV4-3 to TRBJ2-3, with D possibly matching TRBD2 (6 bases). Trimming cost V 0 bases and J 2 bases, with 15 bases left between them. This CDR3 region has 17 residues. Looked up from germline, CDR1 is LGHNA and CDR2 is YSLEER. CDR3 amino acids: CASSQDLSGTDTDTQYF. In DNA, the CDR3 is TGCGCCAGCAGCCAAGATCTTAGCGGTACTGACACAGATACGCAGTATTTT.

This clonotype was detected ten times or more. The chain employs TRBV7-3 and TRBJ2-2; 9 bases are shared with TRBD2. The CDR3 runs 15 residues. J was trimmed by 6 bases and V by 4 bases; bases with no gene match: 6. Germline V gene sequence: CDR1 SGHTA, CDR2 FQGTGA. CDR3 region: CASSYRSGGSGELFF. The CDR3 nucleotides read TGTGCCAGCAGCTACCGTAGCGGGGGCTCCGGGGAGCTGTTTTTT. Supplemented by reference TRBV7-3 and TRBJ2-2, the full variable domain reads GAGVSQTPSNKVTEKGKYVELRCDPISGHTALYWYRQSLGQGPEFLIYFQGTGAADDSGLPNDRFFAVRPEGSVSTLKIQRTERGDSAVYLCASSYRSGGSGELFFGEGSRLTVL.

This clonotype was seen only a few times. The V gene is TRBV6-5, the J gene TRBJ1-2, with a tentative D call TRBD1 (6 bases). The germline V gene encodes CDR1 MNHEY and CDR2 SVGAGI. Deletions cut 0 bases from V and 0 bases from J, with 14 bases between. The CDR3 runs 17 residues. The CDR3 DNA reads TGTGCCAGCAGTTACTCGAGGGTTGGGGGCGCTAACTATGGCTACACCTTC. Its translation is CASSYSRVGGANYGYTF.

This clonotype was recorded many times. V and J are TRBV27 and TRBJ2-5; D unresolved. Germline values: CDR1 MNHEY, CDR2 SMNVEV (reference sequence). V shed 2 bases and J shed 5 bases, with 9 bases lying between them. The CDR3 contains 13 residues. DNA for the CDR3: TGTGCCAGCAGTTTAGGGAAACCGGAGACCCAGTACTTC. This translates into CASSLGKPETQYF.

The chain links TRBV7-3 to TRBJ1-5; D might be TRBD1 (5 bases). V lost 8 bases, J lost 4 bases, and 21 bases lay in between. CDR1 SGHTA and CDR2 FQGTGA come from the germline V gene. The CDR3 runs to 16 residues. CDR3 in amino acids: CASVPVFRDGNQPQHF. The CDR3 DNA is TGTGCCAGCGTCCCAGTATTTCGGGACGGGAATCAGCCCCAGCATTTT.